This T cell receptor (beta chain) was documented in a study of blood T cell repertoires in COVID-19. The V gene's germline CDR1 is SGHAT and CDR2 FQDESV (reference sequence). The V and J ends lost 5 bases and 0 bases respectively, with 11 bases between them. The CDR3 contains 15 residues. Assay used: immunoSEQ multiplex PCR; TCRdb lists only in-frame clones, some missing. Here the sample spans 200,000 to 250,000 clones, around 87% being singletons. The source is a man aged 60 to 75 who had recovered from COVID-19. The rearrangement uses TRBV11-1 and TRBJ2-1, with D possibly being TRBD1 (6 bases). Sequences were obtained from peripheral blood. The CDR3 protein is CASSLRGSSYNEQFF. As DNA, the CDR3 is TGTGCCAGCAGCCTCAGGGGTAGCTCCTACAATGAGCAGTTCTTC. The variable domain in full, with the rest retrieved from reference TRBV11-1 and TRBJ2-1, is EAEVAQSPRYKITEKSQAVAFWCDPISGHATLYWYRQILGQGPELLVQFQDESVVDDSQLPKDRFSAERLKGVDSTLKIQPAELGDSAMYLCASSLRGSSYNEQFFGPGTRLTVL.